Listed here are 21 T cell receptor beta chains from one sample, sequenced in a study of shared clonotypes between healthy human individuals (TCRdb year 2020). To prepare the library, the immunoSEQ multiplex PCR assay was applied. The immuneACCESS repertoire file appears here via TCRdb, limited to in-frame rearrangements. These files lack a portion of the clones; in checked studies, under half of the deficit traces to unresolved V genes, and the cause of the others is not known. The sample table lists about a million clones, about 80% of them with a count of one. More than 0.85% of the sample belongs to the ten largest clones. Sequenced: memory CD4+ T cells from PBMCs. The sample's cell subset or site, from its label and the paper: CD45RA-negative fraction. The receptors were sampled from a young man in good health. Some clones in this sample may be carry-over from other donors' samples.

This clone was observed at least ten times. The gene calls are TRBV29-1 and TRBJ2-3; tentatively, D is TRBD2 (6 bases). CDR3 size: 15 residues. Germline CDR1 is SQVTM and CDR2 is ANQGSEA. Trimming left V 6 bases short and J 0 bases short, with 16 bases between. In nucleotides, the CDR3 is TGCAGCGTGTCGATAGCGGACATTAGCACAGATACGCAGTATTTT. Protein sequence: CSVSIADISTDTQYF.

This sequence joins TRBV29-1 and TRBJ2-1; the match to TRBD1 covers 9 bases. CDR1 SQVTM and CDR2 ANQGSEA come from the germline V gene. Germline trimming cut 7 bases from V and 5 bases from J; bases unmatched to any gene: 9. The CDR3 contains 14 residues. This CDR3 reads CSAGRTGDDNEQFF. The CDR3 DNA reads as TGCAGCGCGGGGAGGACAGGGGACGACAATGAGCAGTTCTTC.

This rearrangement joins TRBV5-4 to TRBJ2-2; D uncertain. Germline V gene data show CDR1 as SGHNT and CDR2 as YYREEE (reference sequence). Trimming cost V 0 bases and J 0 bases, with 12 bases left between them. The CDR3 has 17 amino acids. The CDR3 is CASSLAGGAANTGELFF. CDR3 nucleotides: TGTGCCAGCAGCTTGGCCGGCGGCGCCGCGAACACCGGGGAGCTGTTTTTT.

This chain uses TRBV30 with TRBJ1-5, with no clear D. The germline V gene encodes CDR1 GTSNPN and CDR2 SVGIG (reference sequence). Trimming took 0 bases from V and 5 from J, leaving 11 bases between them. CDR3 length: 14 amino acids. The CDR3 loop is CAWSVEGFYQPQHF. The CDR3 DNA reads as TGTGCCTGGAGTGTGGAGGGATTTTATCAGCCCCAGCATTTT.

With regard to this clone: A read error is possible here, since a much larger clone lies one base away. The chain joins TRBV5-5 to TRBJ2-3, with 10 bases aligning to TRBD2. Germline V gene lookup returns CDR1 SGHKS and CDR2 YYEKEE (reference sequence). The CDR3 length is 16 residues. Trimming took 4 bases from V and 0 from J; bases not matched to a gene: 5. CDR3 DNA: TGTGCCAGCAGCCCTGGACTAGCGGCTAGCACAGATACGCAGTATTTT. Translated: CASSPGLAASTDTQYF.

Notes on this clone: The same CDR3 arises from other DNA sequences in this sample as well. The chain is built from TRBV2 and TRBJ1-3, with D possibly being TRBD1 (5 bases). In germline, CDR1 is SNHLY, CDR2 FYNNEI. The CDR3 covers 14 residues. The germline V and J ends were trimmed by 4 bases and 1 base, with 8 bases remaining between them. The CDR3 coding sequence is TGTGCCAGCAGTGCTGAGGGGTCTGGAAACACCATATATTTT. The encoded protein is CASSAEGSGNTIYF.

The CDR3 loop reads CAGNYRTGNGEQFF. Written as DNA, the CDR3 is TGTGCCGGGAATTACAGGACAGGTAACGGTGAGCAGTTCTTC. The rearrangement joins TRBV2 to TRBJ2-1, with 7 positions matching TRBD1. With V trimmed by 11 bases and J by 9 bases, 16 bases remained unmatched. This CDR3 is built from 14 residues. Germline CDR1 is SNHLY and CDR2 is FYNNEI.

The chain joins TRBV4-1 to TRBJ1-2; D possibly corresponds to TRBD1 (6 bases). The CDR3 runs 17 residues. Germline assignment: CDR1 MGHRA and CDR2 YSYEKL. The V end was cut by 4 bases, the J end by 5 bases, with 23 bases between. CDR3 in amino acids: CASSLGSRGGLGYGYTF. Here the CDR3 DNA reads TGCGCCAGCAGCCTGGGATCCCGGGGGGGGCTCGGGTATGGCTACACCTTC.

This chain uses TRBV25-1 with TRBJ2-7; D is tentatively TRBD1 or TRBD2 (5 bases each). Trimming left V 1 base short and J 1 base short, with 8 bases between. The germline gives CDR1 MGHDK, CDR2 SYGVNS. CDR3 length: 14 residues. In nucleotides, the CDR3 is TGTGCCAGCAGTGAATGGGACGGGTCCTACGAGCAGTACTTC. The encoded protein is CASSEWDGSYEQYF.

The rearrangement uses TRBV28 and TRBJ2-1; no clear D gene. Germline values: CDR1 MDHEN, CDR2 SYDVKM. The CDR3 covers 14 residues. Trimming stripped 4 bases from V and 2 bases from J, with 9 bases between. CDR3 sequence reads: CASSYPGTYNEQFF. The CDR3 DNA reads TGTGCCAGCAGTTACCCCGGAACCTACAATGAGCAGTTCTTC.

V and J are TRBV5-4 and TRBJ2-5, with 11 bases lining up with TRBD2. Trimming removed 4 bases from V and 1 base from J; junction bases left unmatched: 6. Germline V gene sequence: CDR1 SGHNT, CDR2 YYREEE (reference sequence). The CDR3 is made up of 16 amino acids. CDR3 sequence (DNA): TGTGCCAGCAGCATCGGGACTAGCGGACGCCAAGAGACCCAGTACTTC. Its protein product is CASSIGTSGRQETQYF.

The rearrangement uses TRBV7-8 and TRBJ1-4, with 8 positions matching TRBD1. V was pared by 5 bases and J by 7 bases, with 9 bases of the junction left unmatched. The CDR3 has 15 residues. Germline V gives CDR1 SGHVS, CDR2 FQNEAQ. The CDR3 spells CASSTDRVYFEKLFF. The CDR3 nucleotides are TGTGCCAGCAGCACGGACAGGGTCTACTTTGAAAAACTGTTTTTT.

The J gene is TRBJ2-5, the V gene TRBV9; weak D call: TRBD2 (6 bases). V was trimmed by 3 bases and J by 5 bases, leaving 17 bases between them. Germline values: CDR1 SGDLS, CDR2 YYNGEE. The CDR3 runs 15 residues. The CDR3 protein is CASSETSFSSETQYF. In DNA, the CDR3 is TGTGCCAGCAGCGAGACTAGTTTTAGTTCGGAGACCCAGTACTTC.

V and J are TRBV27 and TRBJ2-5; a weak D match, TRBD2 (7 bases). The CDR3 sequence is 16 residues long. V was pared by 6 bases and J by 2 bases, with 19 bases between. Germline CDR1 and CDR2: MNHEY and SMNVEV (reference sequence). CDR3: CASRTRGLGGQETQYF. Here the CDR3 DNA reads TGTGCCAGCAGGACAAGGGGGTTGGGGGGGCAAGAGACCCAGTACTTC.

J is TRBJ1-5 and V is TRBV5-5, with D uncertain. The V gene lost 4 bases and the J gene lost 3 bases, with 11 bases spanning the gap. Germline V gene data show CDR1 as SGHKS and CDR2 as YYEKEE (reference sequence). The CDR3 contains 14 residues. Here the CDR3 reads CASSQQASNQPQHF. CDR3 bases: TGTGCCAGCAGCCAGCAGGCGTCCAATCAGCCCCAGCATTTT.

This chain uses TRBV5-4 with TRBJ2-2; 9 bases agree with TRBD1. After removal of 4 bases from V and 5 bases from J, the junction contained 6 bases not matched to a gene. The germline CDR1 and CDR2 sequences are SGHNT and YYREEE (reference sequence). The CDR3 loop spans 15 amino acids. DNA of the CDR3: TGTGCCAGCAGCCGGGACAGGGTACCGACCGGGGAGCTGTTTTTT. Translation gives CASSRDRVPTGELFF.

The chain is built from TRBV5-6 and TRBJ2-3, with D uncertain. V lost 0 bases and J 0 bases, leaving 5 bases between the germline ends. Germline CDR1 SGHDT, CDR2 YYEEEE. This CDR3 has 14 residues. The CDR3 coding sequence is TGTGCCAGCAGCTTGGCGGCTAGCACAGATACGCAGTATTTT. The encoded protein is CASSLAASTDTQYF.

The table lists this clone with a count of one. The rearrangement links TRBV6-6 to TRBJ1-3; D is perhaps TRBD1 (6 bases). V dropped 7 bases and J dropped 5 bases, with 15 bases sitting between them. CDR3 length equals 14 residues. Per germline, CDR1 MNHNY and CDR2 SVGAGI (reference sequence). The CDR3 reads CASIPGGARNTIYF. In DNA, the CDR3 is TGTGCCAGCATCCCGGGGGGGGCGAGAAACACCATATATTTT.

This sequence joins TRBV2 and TRBJ1-4; TRBD1 aligns across 7 bases. CDR1 and CDR2 from the germline V gene are SNHLY and FYNNEI. The junction had 16 bases not matched to a gene; V was cut back by 7 bases and J by 5 bases. The CDR3 has 17 amino acids. DNA for the CDR3: TGTGCCAGCACCGCAGCGCCGGGACAGCGAACCAATGAAAAACTGTTTTTT. Protein product: CASTAAPGQRTNEKLFF.

The chain employs TRBV5-1 and TRBJ1-1; D uncertain. Germline assignment: CDR1 SGHRS and CDR2 YFSETQ. CDR3 length: 15 residues. V was pared by 5 bases and J by 2 bases, with 16 bases between. In DNA, the CDR3 is TGCGCCAGCAGTCATGCCCCTAAATCTAACACTGAAGCTTTCTTT. Translated: CASSHAPKSNTEAFF. The whole variable domain, remainder taken from reference TRBV5-1 and TRBJ1-1, is KAGVTQTPRYLIKTRGQQVTLSCSPISGHRSVSWYQQTPGQGLQFLFEYFSETQRNKGNFPGRFSGRQFSNSRSEMNVSTLELGDSALYLCASSHAPKSNTEAFFGQGTRLTVV.

The chain links TRBV15 to TRBJ2-1; D might be TRBD1 or TRBD2, each matching 5 bases. Germline V gene lookup returns CDR1 LNHNV and CDR2 YYDKDF (reference sequence). Trimming pared 1 base from V and 10 bases from J, leaving 14 bases between. The CDR3 is 14 amino acids. The CDR3 DNA is TGTGCCACCAGCAGAGGGGGGTCACCCGTCGAGCAGTTCTTC. Its translation is CATSRGGSPVEQFF.